This T cell receptor beta chain was captured in a study of blood T cell repertoires in COVID-19. Study-level information: The United States, Italy and Spain supplied acute and convalescent COVID-19 samples. The cDNA or gDNA used as material had been derived from T cells, B-cell-depleted T cells, or PBMCs.

In the study's own analysis: Researchers report that nucleated cell counts were estimated from reference gene primer amplification. Sequencing used immunoSEQ multiplex PCR; TCRdb keeps in-frame clones, though not all of them. V and J calls plus clone size are reproduced from that table; the DNA served to infer D and trimming. The repertoire holds about 160,000 clones, with 60% to 80% as singletons. In the case of this clone: A much larger clone differs from this one at a single base, so this may be a read error.

Source material: peripheral blood. The clonotype originates from a man in his 70s with acute or convalescent COVID-19.

The CDR3 spells CASSWLASSYEQYF. The DNA for the CDR3 is TGTGCCAGCAGTTGGCTAGCGTCTAGCTACGAGCAGTACTTC. The genes are TRBV2 and TRBJ2-7, with D perhaps TRBD2 (6 bases). Germline-derived CDR1 and CDR2 are SNHLY and FYNNEI. Trimming removed 5 bases from V and 3 bases from J, with 14 bases in between. The CDR3 consists of 14 residues.